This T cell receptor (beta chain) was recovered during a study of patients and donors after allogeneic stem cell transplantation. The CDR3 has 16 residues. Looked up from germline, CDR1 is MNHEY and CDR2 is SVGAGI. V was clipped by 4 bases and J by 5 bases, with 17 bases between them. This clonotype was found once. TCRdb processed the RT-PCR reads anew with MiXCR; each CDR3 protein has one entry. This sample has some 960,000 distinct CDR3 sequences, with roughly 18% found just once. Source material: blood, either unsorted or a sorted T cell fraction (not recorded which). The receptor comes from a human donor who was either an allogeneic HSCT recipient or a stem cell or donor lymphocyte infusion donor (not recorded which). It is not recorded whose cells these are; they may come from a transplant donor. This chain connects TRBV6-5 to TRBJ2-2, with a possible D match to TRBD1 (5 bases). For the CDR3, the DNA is TGTGCCAGCAGTTTTCCGTTGAAGGGGCGAACCGGGGAGCTGTTTTTT. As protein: CASSFPLKGRTGELFF.